One TCR beta chain is described in this entry. Antigen specificity is unknown. Data came from immunoSEQ multiplex PCR; TCRdb stores just in-frame clones and leaves some out. Among over 110,000 clones, about nine tenths were seen once, and the ten largest hold 4.5% to 6%. The data stem from a study of Ad26.COV2.S vaccination and SARS-CoV-2 variants. Germline CDR1 SEHNR, CDR2 FQNEAQ (reference sequence). The CDR3 consists of 15 residues. V lost 3 bases, J lost 2 bases, and 12 bases lay in between. Study-wide results and limits: Spike-specific responses of CD8+ and CD4+ T cells were reported to display substantial breadth after vaccination. Vaccinees displayed broader spike-specific TCR repertoires than placebo recipients. Non-spike TCR breadth did not differ much between vaccine and placebo recipients.

The source was peripheral blood, collected after recovery from COVID-19. V usage is TRBV7-9 and J usage is TRBJ2-3; no definite D call. The origin of this receptor is a human donor who had recovered from COVID-19. In DNA form, the CDR3 reads TGTGCCAGCAGCTTTGAACCATTAAACACAGATACGCAGTATTTT. It yields the protein CASSFEPLNTDTQYF. Full variable domain (remainder filled in from reference TRBV7-9 and TRBJ2-3): DTGVSQNPRHKITKRGQNVTFRCDPISEHNRLYWYRQTLGQGPEFLTYFQNEAQLEKSRLLSDRFSAERPKGSFSTLEIQRTEQGDSAMYLCASSFEPLNTDTQYFGPGTRLTVL.